Below are 4 T cell receptor beta chains sequenced from a single sample in a study of T cell repertoires in cytomegalovirus infection. Their antigen targets remain unknown. Each CDR3 protein is one row after TCRdb ran MiXCR on the reads. The sample includes around 710,000 distinct CDR3 sequences, almost 30% seen only once; the top ten take 13%. Sample: cultured CD8+ T cells from PBMCs, taken from culture after CMV antigen stimulation. Every receptor here comes from a human donor in good health (CMV status not recorded). Some clones in this sample may be carry-over from other donors' samples.

The gene calls are TRBV6-1 and TRBJ1-2; a possible D gene is TRBD1 (6 bases). The V gene's germline CDR1 is MNHNS and CDR2 SASEGT. V was clipped by 7 bases and J by 6 bases, with 9 bases between them. This CDR3 contains 11 residues. CDR3 coding DNA: TGTGCCAGCATGAGGGGGGATGGCTACACCTTC. Its protein product is CASMRGDGYTF.

This clonotype has more than one count but fewer than ten. The rearrangement uses TRBV7-9 and TRBJ2-4; D may be TRBD2 (5 bases). V gave up 7 bases and J gave up 2 bases, with 9 bases separating them. This CDR3 is built from 13 residues. From germline, CDR1 is SEHNR and CDR2 FQNEAQ (reference sequence). CDR3 nucleotide sequence: TGTGCCAGCACGACCGGGACCAAAAACATTCAGTACTTC. Encoded protein: CASTTGTKNIQYF.

The chain recombines TRBV7-6 with TRBJ1-1; TRBD1 matches 8 bases. After removal of 6 bases from V and 1 base from J, the junction contained 7 bases not matched to a gene. The CDR3 runs to 15 residues. CDR1 is SGHVS and CDR2 is FNYEAQ in the germline V gene. DNA of the CDR3: TGTGCCAGCAGTATCGGACAGGGTGGGAACACTGAAGCTTTCTTT. It encodes CASSIGQGGNTEAFF.

This clonotype was seen repeatedly, ten times or more. V gene TRBV4-1 combines with J gene TRBJ2-1; D is uncertain. The CDR3 covers 16 residues. Trimming stripped 0 bases from V and 6 bases from J, with 15 bases between. Germline CDR1 is MGHRA and CDR2 is YSYEKL. The CDR3 DNA reads TGCGCCAGCAGCCAAGATACAAGTGTTGTAAGCAATGAGCAGTTCTTC. Its translation: CASSQDTSVVSNEQFF.